Included here is one T cell receptor (beta chain) sequence, with context. The antigen remains unidentified. Germline values: CDR1 MDHEN, CDR2 SYDVKM. The CDR3 is made up of 17 amino acids. Trimming left V 7 bases short and J 2 bases short, with 21 bases between. The sample is drawn from a study of CD8 T cells in ankylosing spondylitis. Quantitative 5'-RACE with molecular barcodes generated TCR beta libraries. TCRdb independently ran MiXCR on the 5' RACE reads; one entry per CDR3 protein. The sample holds 150,000 to 200,000 distinct CDR3 sequences, over 15% seen once. Study-wide results and limits: Characteristic of ankylosing spondylitis blood, it appeared, was a TCR beta motif comprising roughly eight highly homologous variants. Researchers reportedly found disease-linked clones significantly enriched in matched ankylosing spondylitis synovial fluid.

V is TRBV28 and J is TRBJ1-5, with D possibly being TRBD1 (6 bases). The TCR was taken from a male donor aged 5 to 30 with ankylosing spondylitis or in good health (not recorded which). Sequencing used blood, either unsorted or a sorted T cell fraction (not recorded which). CDR3 coding DNA: TGTGCCAGCACCCTAGTGTTTGGGGGCCAGGGCAATCAGCCCCAGCATTTT. Its protein product is CASTLVFGGQGNQPQHF.